This T cell receptor beta chain was captured in a study of OX40 agonist ivuxolimab in advanced cancers. Study observations and caveats: Averaged across samples, CD8+ T cells carried more expanded clones than CD4+ did. Antigen specificity remained undetermined for the expanded peripheral T cells. Clonal expansion was among the lowest in partial responders at 0.1-3.0 mg/kg, especially CD8+.

Some clones are missing from TCRdb's copy, which holds only in-frame ones; the method was immunoSEQ multiplex PCR. Of approximately 6,000 clones listed, 75% to 85% are singletons. On this clone itself: What it binds is not known.

In germline, CDR1 is LNHNV, CDR2 YYDKDF (reference sequence). The CDR3 is made up of 16 amino acids. The trim removed 2 bases at V and 5 bases at J, leaving 8 bases unmatched. V gene TRBV15 combines with J gene TRBJ2-7; 11 bases are shared with TRBD1. Sequenced here: CD4+ or CD8+ T cells sorted from blood, sampled in a trial of the OX40 agonist ivuxolimab. The TCR sequence derives from an adult with an advanced solid tumor such as melanoma, head and neck, liver or kidney cancer. The CDR3 DNA follows: TGTGCCACCAGCAGACCAGGGACAGGGGGGAGGAACGAGCAGTACTTC. Its protein product is CATSRPGTGGRNEQYF.